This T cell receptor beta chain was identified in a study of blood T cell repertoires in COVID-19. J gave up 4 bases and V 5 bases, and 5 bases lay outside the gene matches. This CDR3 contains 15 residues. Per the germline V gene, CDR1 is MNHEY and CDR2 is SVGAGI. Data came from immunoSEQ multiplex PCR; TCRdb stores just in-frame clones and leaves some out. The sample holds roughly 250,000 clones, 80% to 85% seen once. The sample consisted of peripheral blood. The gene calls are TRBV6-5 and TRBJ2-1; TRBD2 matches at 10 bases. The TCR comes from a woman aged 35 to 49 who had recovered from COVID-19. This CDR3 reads CASSLLAGPYNEQFF. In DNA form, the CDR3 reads TGTGCCAGCAGTCTACTAGCGGGGCCATACAATGAGCAGTTCTTC.